The TCR beta chain under discussion was sequenced for a study of technical replicates of blood from several donors. CDR1 is LGHNA and CDR2 is YSLEER in the germline V gene. The CDR3 is 16 amino acids. The germline V and J ends were trimmed by 0 bases and 2 bases, with 11 bases remaining between them. The assay was immunoSEQ multiplex PCR, and TCRdb's table has in-frame clones only and misses some. The repertoire includes fewer than 80,000 clones, 89% of them detected once, and 4% to 5% sits in the top ten. Sequenced: PBMCs. The chain combines TRBV4-3 with TRBJ2-1; D gene ambiguous. The clonotype comes from a human donor in good health. Some clones in this sample may be carry-over from other donors' samples. This chain's CDR3 is CASSQEAQHPYNEQFF. As DNA, the CDR3 is TGCGCCAGCAGCCAAGAGGCACAGCACCCCTACAATGAGCAGTTCTTC.